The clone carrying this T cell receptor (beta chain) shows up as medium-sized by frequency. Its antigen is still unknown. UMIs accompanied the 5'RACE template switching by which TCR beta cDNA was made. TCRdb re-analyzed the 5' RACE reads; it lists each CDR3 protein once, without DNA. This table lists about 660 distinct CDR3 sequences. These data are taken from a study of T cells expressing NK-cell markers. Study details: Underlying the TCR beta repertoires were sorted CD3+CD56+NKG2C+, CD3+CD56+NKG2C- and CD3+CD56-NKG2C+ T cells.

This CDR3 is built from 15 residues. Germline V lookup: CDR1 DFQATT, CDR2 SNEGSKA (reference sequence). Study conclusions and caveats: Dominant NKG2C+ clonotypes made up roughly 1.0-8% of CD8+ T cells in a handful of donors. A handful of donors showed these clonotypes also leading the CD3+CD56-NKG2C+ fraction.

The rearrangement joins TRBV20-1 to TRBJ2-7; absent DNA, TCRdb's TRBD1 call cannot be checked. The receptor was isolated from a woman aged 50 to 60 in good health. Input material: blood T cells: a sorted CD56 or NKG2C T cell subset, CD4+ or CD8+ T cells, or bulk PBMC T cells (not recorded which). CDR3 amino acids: CSARDGREGFYEQYF.